The next 27 T cell receptor beta chains were all read from a single sample in a study of cytomegalovirus exposure and HLA in healthy donors. PCR used 60 Vbeta primers and 13 Jbeta primers. Data came from immunoSEQ multiplex PCR; TCRdb stores just in-frame clones and leaves some out. The sample yields 130,000 to 150,000 clones, around 72% seen once. Input material: PBMCs. These receptors were obtained from a young man in good health and CMV-seropositive.

The CDR3 sequence: CASSSYRGDYEQYF. DNA of the CDR3: TGTGCCAGCAGCTCCTACAGGGGAGACTACGAGCAGTACTTC. V usage is TRBV5-6 and J usage is TRBJ2-7; TRBD1 matches 7 bases. Germline V CDR1 and CDR2: SGHDT, YYEEEE. Unmatched junction bases numbered 6, after V lost 3 bases and J lost 3 bases. The CDR3 has 14 amino acids. The entire variable domain, with the rest obtained from reference TRBV5-6 and TRBJ2-7, is as follows: DAGVTQSPTHLIKTRGQQVTLRCSPKSGHDTVSWYQQALGQGPQFIFQYYEEEERQRGNFPDRFSGHQFPNYSSELNVNALLLGDSALYLCASSSYRGDYEQYFGPGTRLTVT.

V gene TRBV28 combines with J gene TRBJ2-2; 12 positions agree with TRBD2. In germline, CDR1 is MDHEN, CDR2 SYDVKM. The CDR3 runs to 16 residues. The ends lost 4 bases at V and 4 bases at J; junction bases unmatched: 4. CDR3 protein: CASSSSGGAGTGELFF. CDR3 nucleotides: TGTGCCAGCAGTTCTAGCGGGGGGGCTGGCACCGGGGAGCTGTTTTTT.

The V and J genes are TRBV11-2 and TRBJ2-7; D is ambiguous. Germline V gene lookup returns CDR1 SGHAT and CDR2 FQNNGV. The CDR3 has 11 residues. V was shortened by 4 bases and J by 2 bases, with 3 bases between the two germline ends. The CDR3 loop reads CASSSAYEQYF. The CDR3 DNA reads TGTGCCAGCAGCTCCGCCTACGAGCAGTACTTC.

The chain couples TRBV27 to TRBJ2-7; 8 nucleotides agree with TRBD2. Germline V gives CDR1 MNHEY, CDR2 SMNVEV (reference sequence). V dropped 0 bases and J dropped 4; count of bases not matched to a gene: 5. This CDR3 comprises 15 residues. The CDR3 protein is CASSLSTAGVYEQYF. CDR3 nucleotide sequence: TGTGCCAGCAGTTTATCTACAGCGGGAGTATACGAGCAGTACTTC.

The V and J genes are TRBV5-4 and TRBJ2-7; TRBD1 matches 7 bases. CDR3 length equals 15 residues. The J segment lost 0 bases and the V segment lost 4 bases, leaving 7 bases of the junction unmatched. Germline V lookup: CDR1 SGHNT, CDR2 YYREEE (reference sequence). DNA of the CDR3: TGTGCCAGCAGCCTGGACAGGTTTCTCTCCTACGAGCAGTACTTC. Residues: CASSLDRFLSYEQYF.

CDR3 loop: CASSTWASPYEQYF. DNA of the CDR3: TGTGCCAGCAGTACCTGGGCTTCGCCCTACGAGCAGTACTTC. V is TRBV27 and J is TRBJ2-7; no clear D gene. Trimming stripped 5 bases from V and 2 bases from J, with 13 bases between. The CDR3 runs 14 residues. Germline lookup yields CDR1 MNHEY and CDR2 SMNVEV (reference sequence).

V usage is TRBV29-1 and J usage is TRBJ2-5, with 7 bases aligning to TRBD2. The assigned J gene may be wrong: the sequence end matches TRBJ2-7 better. The CDR3 extends over 13 amino acids. Germline lookup yields CDR1 SQVTM and CDR2 ANQGSEA. The CDR3 nucleotides are TGCAGCGTTGAGGGGGGGGAAACCTACGAGCAGTACTTC. Translated: CSVEGGETYEQYF.

This clone was seen only a few times. At one end, the junction sequence differs from germline, possibly due to a read error. This sequence joins TRBV7-9 and TRBJ1-2; D gene unclear. CDR3 length: 12 amino acids. The germline CDR1 and CDR2 sequences are SEHNR and FQNEAQ (reference sequence). The CDR3 protein is CSSSEGEDPCTF. CDR3 in DNA: TGTTCCAGCAGCGAGGGAGAGGACCCCTGCACCTTC.

The V call is TRBV2, the J call TRBJ2-7; the D gene is possibly TRBD1 (6 bases). The CDR3 has 15 residues. The V gene's germline CDR1 is SNHLY and CDR2 FYNNEI. Trimming stripped 2 bases from V and 1 base from J, with 12 bases between. CDR3 nucleotides: TGTGCCAGCAGTGAATGGGGGACAAGTTCCTACGAGCAGTACTTC. Translated: CASSEWGTSSYEQYF.

The rearrangement links TRBV9 to TRBJ2-2; D call uncertain. The CDR3 covers 15 residues. From germline, CDR1 is SGDLS and CDR2 YYNGEE. V lost 4 bases and J lost 5, with 15 bases in between. CDR3 DNA: TGTGCCAGCAGCTTGAGATACCCCGGGACCGGGGAGCTGTTTTTT. Protein product: CASSLRYPGTGELFF.

The J gene is TRBJ2-7, the V gene TRBV30; possible D gene TRBD2, 7 bases. Trimming pared 4 bases from V and 3 bases from J, leaving 16 bases between. Germline V lookup: CDR1 GTSNPN, CDR2 SVGIG (reference sequence). The CDR3 extends over 14 amino acids. CDR3 in amino acids: CAWKRGRGGYEQYF. CDR3 in DNA: TGTGCCTGGAAGAGGGGGAGGGGAGGCTACGAGCAGTACTTC.

This clone was seen a single time. The chain employs TRBV4-1 and TRBJ2-1, with TRBD2 identical over 7 bases. The V gene's germline CDR1 is MGHRA and CDR2 YSYEKL. CDR3 size: 15 residues. The trim removed 4 bases at V and 6 bases at J, leaving 9 bases unmatched. The CDR3 spells CASSRTSVKFNEQFF. The CDR3 DNA reads as TGCGCCAGCAGCCGTACTAGCGTCAAATTCAATGAGCAGTTCTTC.

The chain combines TRBV7-6 with TRBJ2-3; the D gene is possibly TRBD2 (6 bases). V shed 5 bases and J shed 0 bases, with 12 bases lying between them. The germline V gene encodes CDR1 SGHVS and CDR2 FNYEAQ. The CDR3 loop spans 15 amino acids. The CDR3 nucleotides read TGTGCCAGCAGCGCGGACTACATTAGCACAGATACGCAGTATTTT. This encodes CASSADYISTDTQYF. Supplemented by reference TRBV7-6 and TRBJ2-3, the full variable domain reads GAGVSQSPRYKVTKRGQDVALRCDPISGHVSLYWYRQALGQGPEFLTYFNYEAQQDKSGLPNDRFSAERPEGSISTLTIQRTEQRDSAMYRCASSADYISTDTQYFGPGTRLTVL.

This clone showed up just a few times. J is TRBJ2-3 and V is TRBV5-1; 8 bases line up with TRBD1. The CDR3 consists of 15 residues. Losses at the gene ends were 3 bases for V and 3 bases for J; bases not matched to a gene: 6. Per the germline V gene, CDR1 is SGHRS and CDR2 is YFSETQ. CDR3 in DNA: TGCGCCAGCAGCTGGGGACAGGCCGAGACAGATACGCAGTATTTT. Translated, it gives CASSWGQAETDTQYF.

The rearrangement joins TRBV28 to TRBJ2-7, with a tentative D call TRBD2 (5 bases). This CDR3 has 13 residues. Germline V lookup: CDR1 MDHEN, CDR2 SYDVKM. Deletions cut 2 bases from V and 2 bases from J, with 7 bases between. The CDR3 sequence: CASSLRTPYEQYF. The DNA for the CDR3 is TGTGCCAGCAGTTTACGGACTCCCTACGAGCAGTACTTC.

Written as DNA, the CDR3 is TGTGCCAGCGTCTCCGGGTACGGGGGCTACGAGCAGTACTTC. It is translated as CASVSGYGGYEQYF. V and J are TRBV7-2 and TRBJ2-7, with D perhaps matching TRBD2 (6 bases). This CDR3 has 14 residues. The ends were cut back, 8 bases at V and 3 bases at J, with 17 bases in the middle. The germline V gene encodes CDR1 SGHTA and CDR2 FQGNSA.

The chain links TRBV27 to TRBJ2-5; 8 bases are a match to TRBD1. V trimming: 5 bases; J trimming: 5 bases; junction bases outside the gene matches: 13. This CDR3 spans 16 amino acids. Looked up from germline, CDR1 is MNHEY and CDR2 is SMNVEV (reference sequence). The CDR3 is CASSPKPRTGLETQYF. Written as DNA, the CDR3 is TGTGCCAGCAGTCCCAAACCCCGGACAGGGTTGGAGACCCAGTACTTC.

V usage is TRBV13 and J usage is TRBJ2-1; tentatively, D is TRBD1 (5 bases). The germline CDR1 and CDR2 sequences are PRHDT and FYEKMQ (reference sequence). Trimming took off 6 bases at V and 10 bases at J, with 16 bases between the two ends. The CDR3 contains 13 residues. In nucleotides, the CDR3 is TGTGCCAGCAGGAGTAACAGGTATTTAGAGCAGTTCTTC. This gives the protein CASRSNRYLEQFF.

The CDR3 spells CASSYRPETGGFEQFF. CDR3 bases: TGTGCCAGCAGTTACAGACCCGAGACAGGGGGTTTTGAGCAGTTCTTC. The genes are TRBV6-6 and TRBJ2-1; 9 positions match TRBD1. With V trimmed by 2 bases and J by 9 bases, 11 bases remained unmatched. The germline gives CDR1 MNHNY, CDR2 SVGAGI (reference sequence). CDR3 length: 16 amino acids.

The J gene is TRBJ2-7, the V gene TRBV7-9; the D gene is possibly TRBD2 (7 bases). Germline V gene data show CDR1 as SEHNR and CDR2 as FQNEAQ (reference sequence). V gave up 5 bases and J gave up 4 bases, with 15 bases separating them. This CDR3 region has 14 residues. The CDR3 DNA sequence: TGTGCCAGCAGCCCGAGGGGGGGATTGTACGAGCAGTACTTC. This sequence encodes CASSPRGGLYEQYF.

The V call is TRBV18, the J call TRBJ1-1, with D tentatively TRBD1 (5 bases). V lost 5 bases, J lost 0 bases, and 10 bases lay in between. This CDR3 is 14 amino acids long. Germline V gene lookup returns CDR1 KGHSH and CDR2 LQKENI. The CDR3 reads CASSETVMNTEAFF. The CDR3 DNA follows: TGTGCCAGCTCAGAGACAGTTATGAACACTGAAGCTTTCTTT.

The genes are TRBV10-3 and TRBJ1-5; D may be TRBD1 (5 bases). This CDR3 has 13 amino acids. Germline loops: CDR1 ENHRY, CDR2 SYGVKD. Trimming shortened V by 6 bases and J by 3 bases, and 9 bases separated the two germline ends. The CDR3 here is CAIRDNHNQPQHF. CDR3 coding DNA: TGTGCCATCAGGGACAACCACAATCAGCCCCAGCATTTT.

This clone was recorded a few times. This chain uses TRBV6-5 with TRBJ1-3, with 7 nucleotides matching TRBD1. The CDR3 has 15 residues. The V and J ends lost 6 bases and 0 bases, in that order; junction bases with no gene match: 5. Germline CDR1 and CDR2: MNHEY and SVGAGI. The CDR3: CASRRDSVSGNTIYF. The CDR3 nucleotides are TGTGCCAGCAGAAGGGACAGTGTCTCTGGAAACACCATATATTTT.

This sequence joins TRBV9 and TRBJ1-1, with a possible D match to TRBD1 (5 bases). This CDR3 spans 14 amino acids. With 7 bases removed from V and 3 bases from J, the gap between germline ends came to 16 bases. Germline values: CDR1 SGDLS, CDR2 YYNGEE. The CDR3 nucleotides read TGTGCCAGCCCATCCGTAGGCAGGGACACTGAAGCTTTCTTT. It specifies CASPSVGRDTEAFF.

The chain carries TRBV19 and TRBJ2-5; TRBD2 matches 8 bases. Germline V gene data show CDR1 as LNHDA and CDR2 as SQIVND (reference sequence). The CDR3 contains 14 residues. The V gene end was trimmed by 9 bases and the J gene end by 4 bases; junction bases not matched to a gene: 10. CDR3 bases: TGTGCCAGCGGGGGGGGAGGGATCCTAGAGACCCAGTACTTC. It encodes CASGGGGILETQYF.

The J gene is TRBJ1-2, the V gene TRBV9, with D uncertain. Germline CDR1 SGDLS, CDR2 YYNGEE. This CDR3 has 15 residues. Between the trimmed V and J ends, which lost 0 bases and 2 bases, there was a span of 11 bases. CDR3 sequence (DNA): TGTGCCAGCAGCGTAGAAGTGACACCAAACTATGGCTACACCTTC. It codes for CASSVEVTPNYGYTF.

V and J are TRBV18 and TRBJ2-1, with 8 bases matching TRBD1. Germline CDR1 reads KGHSH; CDR2 reads LQKENI. This CDR3 comprises 15 residues. The V and J ends lost 1 base and 6 bases, in that order; junction bases with no gene match: 5. The CDR3, as DNA: TGTGCCAGCTCACCACTGGACAGGGACGGCAATGAGCAGTTCTTC. This sequence encodes CASSPLDRDGNEQFF. The full variable domain, its missing parts supplied by reference TRBV18 and TRBJ2-1, is NAGVMQNPRHLVRRRGQEARLRCSPMKGHSHVYWYRQLPEEGLKFMVYLQKENIIDESGMPKERFSAEFPKEGPSILRIQQVVRGDSAAYFCASSPLDRDGNEQFFGPGTRLTVL.